These T cell receptor beta chains were read from a single sample in a study of T cell changes during pregnancy in multiple sclerosis. Data came from immunoSEQ multiplex PCR; TCRdb stores just in-frame clones and leaves some out. The sample records 50,000 to 65,000 clones, 90% to 95% being singletons. The sample was peripheral blood, taken in the first trimester of pregnancy. The receptors shown here come from a female donor with multiple sclerosis, enrolled in a pregnancy study. CDR3s include the opening cysteine and the closing phenylalanine or tryptophan. A D gene is named only where the DNA matches it firmly. Size is omitted from some rows. Given values are once, few, many or a class for expanded clones.

>TRBV5-6|-|TRBJ1-3|-|14
TGTGCCAGCAGCCGACAGTCCTCTGGAAACACCATATATTTT
CASSRQSSGNTIYF
>TRBV1|-|TRBJ2-2|-|16
TGCACCAGCAGCCAAGATTTTGGGGGGGTAAACGGGGAGCTGTTTTTT
CTSSQDFGGVNGELFF
>TRBV25-1|once|TRBJ1-2|-|14
TGTGCCAGCAGTGAATCTCCTAAGAACTATGGCTACACCTTC
CASSESPKNYGYTF
>TRBV7-8|-|TRBJ1-1|TRBD1|15
TGTGCCAGCAGCCGACAGGGATCCATGGGCACTGAAGCTTTCTTT
CASSRQGSMGTEAFF
>TRBV18|-|TRBJ1-1|TRBD1|16
TGTGCCAGCTCAAACCAGGGGGCGGGAATGAACACTGAAGCTTTCTTT
CASSNQGAGMNTEAFF
>TRBV18|-|TRBJ2-6|TRBD1|17
TGTGCCAGCTCACCACGGACAGGGACTTCTGGGGCCAACGTCCTGACTTTC
CASSPRTGTSGANVLTF
>TRBV7-9|-|TRBJ2-7|TRBD1|15
TGTGCCAGCAGTCATCAGGGGGACGGACCCTACGAGCAGTACTTC
CASSHQGDGPYEQYF
>TRBV4-3|-|TRBJ1-2|-|13
TGCGCCAGCAGCCAAGACTCGTTGTATGGCTACACCTTC
CASSQDSLYGYTF
>TRBV30|-|TRBJ1-1|-|12
TGTGCCTGGAGTGGTTCTAGTGGAACAGCTTTCTTT
CAWSGSSGTAFF
>TRBV27|-|TRBJ1-5|-|13
TGTGCCAGCAGTCCGAGGGGGAATCAGCCCCAGCATTTT
CASSPRGNQPQHF
>TRBV6-1|-|TRBJ2-1|TRBD1|14
TGTGCCAGCAGTCATCCCCAGGGGGCAAATGAGCAGTTCTTC
CASSHPQGANEQFF
>TRBV29-1|-|TRBJ2-1|-|12
TGCAGCGTTGGGCGGGCCTACAATGAGCAGTTCTTC
CSVGRAYNEQFF
>TRBV5-6|-|TRBJ1-1|TRBD1|14
TGTGCCAGCAGACGGACAGGGTTTAGCACTGAAGCTTTCTTT
CASRRTGFSTEAFF
>TRBV18|-|TRBJ1-1|TRBD1|16
TGTGCCAGCTCACCACCCTCGGGACAGGGGAACACTGAAGCTTTCTTT
CASSPPSGQGNTEAFF
>TRBV6-5|-|TRBJ1-1|-|13
TGTGCCAGCAATGGGGGCTTGAACACTGAAGCTTTCTTT
CASNGGLNTEAFF
>TRBV11-3|once|TRBJ2-7|-|14
TGTGCCAGCAGCTTATCCCCTTTGCAGAACGAGCAGTACTTC
CASSLSPLQNEQYF
>TRBV6-1|-|TRBJ2-1|TRBD1|14
TGTGCCAGCAGACTCGGGACAGTCATCAATGAGCAGTTCTTC
CASRLGTVINEQFF
>TRBV6-5|-|TRBJ2-7|-|13
TGTGCCAGCAGGGGGCTCGGATTCGGCGAGCAGTACTTC
CASRGLGFGEQYF
>TRBV6-4|-|TRBJ1-2|TRBD1|16
TGTGCCAGCAGTGGCCCCGGGCAGGGGGCTAACTATGGCTACACCTTC
CASSGPGQGANYGYTF
>TRBV18|-|TRBJ1-1|TRBD1|15
TGTGCCAGCTCACCCCGGACAGGGCCTGACACTGAAGCTTTCTTT
CASSPRTGPDTEAFF
>TRBV4-1|-|TRBJ2-3|-|15
TGCGCCAGCAGCCAAGATAAGGACTCATCGGATACGCAGTATTTT
CASSQDKDSSDTQYF
>TRBV9|-|TRBJ1-1|-|13
TGTGCCAGCAGCGTTTCCGGGGGCACTGAAGCTTTCTTT
CASSVSGGTEAFF
>TRBV7-2|-|TRBJ1-5|TRBD1|16
TGTGCCAGCAGCACATGGGGGACAGGTGAAAATCAGCCCCAGCATTTT
CASSTWGTGENQPQHF
>TRBV6-6|-|TRBJ1-6|TRBD1|15
TGTGCCAGCAGTTCACCCGGGACAGGGGGTGTACCCCTCCACTTT
CASSSPGTGGVPLHF
>TRBV19|-|TRBJ1-2|TRBD1|17
TGTGCCAGTAGCCTAATACGTGGACAGGGAGCTAACTATGGCTACACCTTC
CASSLIRGQGANYGYTF
>TRBV12-5|-|TRBJ2-7|-|13
TGTGCTAGTGGTTTGTCGACAATCTACGAGCAGTACTTC
CASGLSTIYEQYF
>TRBV15|once|TRBJ1-1|-|14
TGTGCCACCAGCAGTCTGACAGGTAACACTGAAGCTTTCTTT
CATSSLTGNTEAFF
>TRBV19|-|TRBJ1-1|-|16
TGTGCCAGTAGTACCCGGCGGGAGTTGATGAACACTGAAGCTTTCTTT
CASSTRRELMNTEAFF
>TRBV27|-|TRBJ1-2|-|13
TGTGCCAGCAGTTTGCGTCCTAACTATGGCTACACCTTC
CASSLRPNYGYTF
>TRBV7-2|-|TRBJ2-7|TRBD1|14
TGTGCCAGCAGCTTATCAGGGGGATCCTACGAGCAGTACTTC
CASSLSGGSYEQYF
>TRBV7-9|-|TRBJ2-7|-|14
TGTGCCAGCAGCCACCGGTCACAGGGCTACGAGCAGTACTTC
CASSHRSQGYEQYF
>TRBV5-4|-|TRBJ1-2|TRBD1|16
TGTGCCAGCAGCTTGGGACAGGGTCGGGCTAACTATGGCTACACCTTC
CASSLGQGRANYGYTF